The 32 T cell receptor beta chains listed next were all sequenced from one sample in a study of early T cells in non-severe SARS-CoV-2 infection. From the 5' RACE reads, TCRdb called clonotypes with MiXCR, one entry per CDR3 protein. Of roughly 53,000 distinct CDR3 sequences in the sample, 10% to 15% are singletons; the top ten hold about 2.5%. Sample: whole blood, taken at baseline. The receptors derive from an adult who was a healthcare worker with PCR-confirmed SARS-CoV-2 infection or an uninfected control (not recorded which).

In its sample, this clonotype was seen many times. The chain combines TRBV6-6 with TRBJ2-7; 7 bases are a match to TRBD2. Germline V CDR1 and CDR2: MNHNY, SVGAGI (reference sequence). V trimming: 6 bases; J trimming: 4 bases; junction bases outside the gene matches: 9. The CDR3 is 14 residues long. CDR3 in DNA: TGTGCCAGCAGATCGGAGGGCGGGAGTTACGAGCAGTACTTC. Residues: CASRSEGGSYEQYF.

This clonotype turned up a few times. This chain uses TRBV3-1 with TRBJ1-2; tentative D call: TRBD1 (5 bases). This CDR3 spans 14 amino acids. Germline CDR1 LGHDT, CDR2 YNNKEL (reference sequence). The V end lost 2 bases, the J end lost 2 bases, and 9 bases lay between the germline ends. The DNA for the CDR3 is TGTGCCAGCAGCCAAAGGGGACGCAACTATGGCTACACCTTC. This translates into CASSQRGRNYGYTF.

This clonotype was seen only a few times. This chain connects TRBV5-1 to TRBJ2-1, with D tentatively TRBD1 (5 bases). V was trimmed by 0 bases and J by 8 bases, leaving 6 bases between them. Germline V gene lookup returns CDR1 SGHRS and CDR2 YFSETQ. This CDR3 comprises 12 residues. For the CDR3, the DNA is TGCGCCAGCAGCTTGGGCAGGGATGAGCAGTTCTTC. It specifies CASSLGRDEQFF.

The V call is TRBV11-2, the J call TRBJ2-1, with 11 bases lining up with TRBD2. V shed 4 bases, J shed 4 bases, and the junction held 12 bases outside the gene matches. The germline gives CDR1 SGHAT, CDR2 FQNNGV. The length of the CDR3 is 18 residues. CDR3 sequence: CASSSTLLSGRAYNEQFF. CDR3 nucleotides: TGTGCCAGCAGCTCAACTCTCCTTAGCGGGAGGGCTTACAATGAGCAGTTCTTC.

There are many counts of this clonotype. The chain employs TRBV18 and TRBJ1-4; D possibly corresponds to TRBD1 (6 bases). CDR1 is KGHSH, CDR2 LQKENI, per germline. This CDR3 region has 14 residues. V was clipped by 6 bases and J by 5 bases, with 13 bases between them. CDR3 sequence: CASSQGNPNEKLFF. The CDR3 DNA is TGTGCCAGCTCTCAGGGGAACCCAAATGAAAAACTGTTTTTT.

This clonotype has just a few counts. The V call is TRBV19, the J call TRBJ2-1; D may be TRBD2 (6 bases). The germline V gene encodes CDR1 LNHDA and CDR2 SQIVND (reference sequence). V shed 2 bases and J shed 6 bases, with 8 bases lying between them. The CDR3 covers 13 residues. The CDR3 DNA sequence: TGTGCCAGTAGTATACCCGGGGGCAATGAGCAGTTCTTC. The encoded protein is CASSIPGGNEQFF.

The rearrangement links TRBV21-1 to TRBJ2-1; TRBD2 is taken as the D call from the table, unchecked against the DNA. TRBV21-1 represents a pseudogene. The CDR3 runs to 19 residues. The CDR3 bases are TGTGCCAGCAGCAAAGTTCCAACTTATAGCGGGAGTTCCTACAATGAGCAGTTCTTC. It encodes CASSKVPTYSGSSYNEQFF.

This clonotype was picked up a small number of times. The chain links TRBV28 to TRBJ2-7, with TRBD2 matching 12 bases. Per the germline V gene, CDR1 is MDHEN and CDR2 is SYDVKM. There are 14 residues in the CDR3. CDR3 sequence (DNA): TGTGCGAGCCTCCGGACTAGCGGGACCTACGAGCAGTACTTC. This gives the protein CASLRTSGTYEQYF.

The chain links TRBV12-5 to TRBJ2-3; D remains unclear. The V end lost 2 bases, the J end lost 0 bases, and 9 bases lay between the germline ends. Germline V gene sequence: CDR1 LGHNT, CDR2 FRNRAP. The CDR3 extends over 15 amino acids. CDR3 in amino acids: CASGLSLSSTDTQYF. In DNA form, the CDR3 reads TGTGCTAGTGGTTTGTCCCTGTCTAGCACAGATACGCAGTATTTT.

The rearrangement uses TRBV6-6 and TRBJ2-7; D is tentatively TRBD1 or TRBD2 (5 bases each). Trimming shortened V by 6 bases and J by 2 bases, and 11 bases separated the two germline ends. Looked up from germline, CDR1 is MNHNY and CDR2 is SVGAGI (reference sequence). This CDR3 has 13 amino acids. The CDR3 region is CASRAGTAYEQYF. In DNA form, the CDR3 reads TGTGCCAGCAGAGCCGGGACGGCCTACGAGCAGTACTTC.

This clonotype has a handful of counts. The J gene is TRBJ1-6, the V gene TRBV7-9, with 7 bases aligning to TRBD1. The germline V gene encodes CDR1 SEHNR and CDR2 FQNEAQ (reference sequence). This CDR3 region has 15 residues. The ends lost 1 base at V and 10 bases at J; junction bases unmatched: 7. CDR3 residues: CASSLGQGGRSPLHF. The CDR3 region has the DNA TGTGCCAGCAGCTTAGGTCAGGGGGGACGGTCACCCCTCCACTTT.

Regarding this clonotype: As the CDR3 is not closed by the conserved phenylalanine or tryptophan, this likely results from a read error. The rearrangement joins TRBV5-1 to TRBJ2-1; no clear D. This CDR3 spans 16 amino acids. Germline assignment: CDR1 SGHRS and CDR2 YFSETQ. Trimming took 4 bases from V and 0 from J, leaving 14 bases between them. The CDR3 spells CASSPLGFRSYNEQFS. CDR3 in DNA: TGCGCCAGCAGCCCCCTGGGATTTCGCTCCTACAATGAGCAGTTCTCC.

Ten or more counts support this clonotype. The chain joins TRBV28 to TRBJ2-4; the match to TRBD1 covers 8 bases. J was trimmed by 6 bases and V by 7 bases; bases with no gene match: 8. The CDR3 is made up of 14 amino acids. Looked up from germline, CDR1 is MDHEN and CDR2 is SYDVKM. CDR3 loop: CASISDRAVNIQYF. The CDR3 nucleotides read TGTGCCAGCATTTCGGACAGGGCGGTAAACATTCAGTACTTC.

The rearrangement joins TRBV7-9 to TRBJ2-1; D is undetermined. Between the trimmed V and J ends, which lost 5 bases and 5 bases, there was a span of 4 bases. CDR1 is SEHNR, CDR2 FQNEAQ, per germline (reference sequence). The CDR3 spans 11 residues. The CDR3 sequence is CASSQDNEQFF. The DNA of the CDR3 is TGTGCCAGCAGCCAGGACAATGAGCAGTTCTTC.

This clonotype showed up just a few times. The V gene is TRBV5-5, the J gene TRBJ2-1; D may correspond to TRBD1 or TRBD2 (5 bases each). Germline lookup yields CDR1 SGHKS and CDR2 YYEKEE (reference sequence). The CDR3 loop spans 16 amino acids. The ends were cut back, 4 bases at V and 5 bases at J, with 19 bases in the middle. CDR3 nucleotides: TGTGCCAGCAGCCTGAGGACTCCGTTGGACAACAATGAGCAGTTCTTC. Its translation is CASSLRTPLDNNEQFF.

There are many counts of this clonotype. The chain combines TRBV7-9 with TRBJ1-1; no clear D gene. The V gene lost 5 bases and the J gene lost 1 base, with 11 bases spanning the gap. The CDR3 extends over 14 amino acids. CDR1 and CDR2 (germline): SEHNR, FQNEAQ (reference sequence). In nucleotides, the CDR3 is TGTGCCAGCAGCCCGACGATGGGGAACACTGAAGCTTTCTTT. Its protein product is CASSPTMGNTEAFF.

V and J are TRBV28 and TRBJ1-1, with no clear D. The CDR3 contains 15 residues. Trimming took 7 bases from V and 2 from J, leaving 17 bases between them. Germline CDR1 and CDR2: MDHEN and SYDVKM. The CDR3 spells CASNEDSLSNTEAFF. The CDR3 region has the DNA TGTGCCAGCAACGAGGACTCCCTGAGCAACACTGAAGCTTTCTTT.

This clonotype has a count of ten or more. V is TRBV29-1 and J is TRBJ2-1; 8 bases map to TRBD2. The CDR3 is made up of 13 amino acids. V was clipped by 6 bases and J by 3 bases; unmatched bases: 4. CDR1 and CDR2 from the germline V gene are SQVTM and ANQGSEA. The CDR3 spells CSVKSGGYNEQFF. Here the CDR3 DNA reads TGCAGCGTGAAGAGCGGGGGCTACAATGAGCAGTTCTTC.

This clonotype was counted between two and nine times. The chain has TRBV5-4 and TRBJ1-1; a weak D match, TRBD1 (6 bases). This CDR3 spans 14 amino acids. Trimming shortened V by 6 bases and J by 2 bases, and 14 bases separated the two germline ends. Germline V gene lookup returns CDR1 SGHNT and CDR2 YYREEE (reference sequence). The chain's CDR3 is CASNFRGPNTEAFF. The CDR3 DNA reads TGTGCCAGCAACTTCCGGGGGCCAAACACTGAAGCTTTCTTT.

This clonotype was detected a few times. The chain is built from TRBV11-2 and TRBJ1-5, with D maybe TRBD1 (6 bases). The CDR3 runs 13 residues. V was cut by 5 bases and J by 2 bases, with 7 bases left in between. The germline V gene encodes CDR1 SGHAT and CDR2 FQNNGV. CDR3: CASSRQGNQPQHF. CDR3 DNA: TGTGCCAGCAGCCGACAGGGCAATCAGCCCCAGCATTTT.

In this sample, this clonotype turned up many times. This chain uses TRBV29-1 with TRBJ1-2, with D unresolved. This CDR3 is 13 amino acids long. CDR1 is SQVTM, CDR2 ANQGSEA, per germline. The ends were cut back, 2 bases at V and 0 bases at J, with 7 bases in the middle. CDR3 sequence (DNA): TGCAGCGTTGAACATGTCACTAACTATGGCTACACCTTC. As protein: CSVEHVTNYGYTF. Based on the CDR3 plus reference TRBV29-1 and TRBJ1-2, the full variable domain is SAVISQKPSRDICQRGTSLTIQCQVDSQVTMMFWYRQQPGQSLTLIATANQGSEATYESGFVIDKFPISRPNLTFSTLTVSNMSPEDSSIYLCSVEHVTNYGYTFGSGTRLTVV.

The rearrangement links TRBV6-2 or TRBV6-3 to TRBJ2-7; D not resolved. The CDR3 is 14 amino acids. Looked up from germline, CDR1 is MNHEY and CDR2 is SVGEGT. V was trimmed by 7 bases and J by 4 bases, leaving 17 bases between them. CDR3 bases: TGTGCCAGCAAGGAGTCGGGCAGGTTTTACGAGCAGTACTTC. Its translation: CASKESGRFYEQYF.

This clonotype occurred a few times. This rearrangement joins TRBV10-3 to TRBJ1-3; 7 bases fit TRBD1. In germline, CDR1 is ENHRY, CDR2 SYGVKD. The CDR3 is 14 residues long. The J segment lost 0 bases and the V segment lost 10 bases, leaving 6 bases of the junction unmatched. The DNA of the CDR3 is TGTGCCACAGGACAGGAGATCTCTGGAAACACCATATATTTT. Translation gives CATGQEISGNTIYF.

This clonotype turned up a few times. The rearrangement uses TRBV11-2 and TRBJ1-3; 7 bases are a match to TRBD1. Germline trimming cut 3 bases from V and 11 bases from J; bases unmatched to any gene: 4. CDR1 is SGHAT and CDR2 is FQNNGV in the germline V gene. The CDR3 is 12 residues long. CDR3 in amino acids: CASSLEGASIYF. The CDR3 DNA sequence: TGTGCCAGCAGCTTGGAGGGGGCGTCCATATATTTT.

This clonotype has just a few counts. The J gene is TRBJ1-2, the V gene TRBV5-6; D is possibly TRBD1 (6 bases). V shed 5 bases and J shed 5 bases, with 10 bases lying between them. Germline V gene sequence: CDR1 SGHDT, CDR2 YYEEEE. The CDR3 extends over 12 amino acids. This CDR3 reads CASRRTEYGYTF. CDR3 bases: TGTGCCAGCAGGCGGACAGAGTATGGCTACACCTTC.

The genes are TRBV29-1 and TRBJ2-7; TRBD2 agrees at 7 bases. The CDR3 has 13 residues. The germline V gene encodes CDR1 SQVTM and CDR2 ANQGSEA. Germline trimming cut 4 bases from V and 4 bases from J; bases unmatched to any gene: 7. CDR3 sequence (DNA): TGCAGCGTTGGGGCGGGAGAGGGTTACGAGCAGTACTTC. It yields the protein CSVGAGEGYEQYF.

In this sample, this clonotype turned up a few times. The genes are TRBV12-3 or TRBV12-4 and TRBJ1-5, with a possible D match to TRBD1 (5 bases). The length of the CDR3 is 15 residues. Trimming took off 5 bases at V and 6 bases at J, with 17 bases between the two ends. The CDR3 region is CASSHGTSVGQPQHF. The CDR3 nucleotides are TGTGCCAGCAGTCACGGGACCAGCGTAGGTCAGCCCCAGCATTTT.

This clonotype was seen more than once but under ten times. The rearrangement joins TRBV14 to TRBJ2-7, with 11 bases lining up with TRBD2. This CDR3 is built from 15 residues. Germline V gene lookup returns CDR1 SGHDN and CDR2 FVKESK. The V and J ends lost 3 bases and 2 bases, in that order; junction bases with no gene match: 3. The chain's CDR3 is CASSQTSGTTYEQYF. DNA of the CDR3: TGTGCCAGCAGCCAGACTAGCGGGACTACCTACGAGCAGTACTTC.

This clonotype came up many times. The V gene is TRBV10-3, the J gene TRBJ2-7, with 10 bases lining up with TRBD2. Per germline, CDR1 ENHRY and CDR2 SYGVKD. The CDR3 spans 15 residues. With V trimmed by 4 bases and J by 4 bases, 7 bases remained unmatched. CDR3 nucleotide sequence: TGTGCCATCAGTGCCACCGGGACTAGCGCTTACGAGCAGTACTTC. The encoded protein is CAISATGTSAYEQYF.

The rearrangement uses TRBV28 and TRBJ1-5; the D is unclear. V was shortened by 2 bases and J by 2 bases, with 7 bases between the two germline ends. The CDR3 extends over 14 amino acids. The germline CDR1 and CDR2 sequences are MDHEN and SYDVKM. DNA for the CDR3: TGTGCCAGCAGTTTAAGCTATGGCAATCAGCCCCAGCATTTT. Protein sequence: CASSLSYGNQPQHF.

The V gene is TRBV19, the J gene TRBJ2-2; D not resolved. Germline CDR1 and CDR2: LNHDA and SQIVND (reference sequence). CDR3 size: 14 residues. V shed 3 bases and J shed 2 bases, with 7 bases lying between them. DNA for the CDR3: TGTGCCAGTAGTATGCAGCCCAACACCGGGGAGCTGTTTTTT. Its protein is CASSMQPNTGELFF.

This clonotype was detected many times. The chain joins TRBV29-1 to TRBJ2-3, with D perhaps matching TRBD1 or TRBD2 (5 bases each). V lost 7 bases, J lost 4 bases, and 12 bases lay in between. The CDR3 is 12 amino acids. CDR1 and CDR2 (germline): SQVTM, ANQGSEA. CDR3 amino acids: CSGETAADTQYF. CDR3 nucleotide sequence: TGCAGCGGCGAGACAGCGGCAGATACGCAGTATTTT.